Sequencing of this T cell receptor beta chain was carried out in a study of OX40 agonist ivuxolimab in advanced cancers. The assay was immunoSEQ multiplex PCR, and TCRdb's table has in-frame clones only and misses some. Of 50,000 to 65,000 clones in the sample, roughly 89% were seen once. There are 16 residues in the CDR3. The sequence was collected from an adult with an advanced solid tumor such as melanoma, head and neck, liver or kidney cancer. The material was CD4+ or CD8+ T cells sorted from blood, obtained in a trial of the OX40 agonist ivuxolimab. The genes are TRBV21-1 and TRBJ2-3. TRBV21-1 is noted as a pseudogene. CDR3 region: CATPQGRLLGTDTQYF. The DNA of the CDR3 is TGTGCCACGCCTCAGGGGAGGTTATTAGGGACAGATACGCAGTATTTT.